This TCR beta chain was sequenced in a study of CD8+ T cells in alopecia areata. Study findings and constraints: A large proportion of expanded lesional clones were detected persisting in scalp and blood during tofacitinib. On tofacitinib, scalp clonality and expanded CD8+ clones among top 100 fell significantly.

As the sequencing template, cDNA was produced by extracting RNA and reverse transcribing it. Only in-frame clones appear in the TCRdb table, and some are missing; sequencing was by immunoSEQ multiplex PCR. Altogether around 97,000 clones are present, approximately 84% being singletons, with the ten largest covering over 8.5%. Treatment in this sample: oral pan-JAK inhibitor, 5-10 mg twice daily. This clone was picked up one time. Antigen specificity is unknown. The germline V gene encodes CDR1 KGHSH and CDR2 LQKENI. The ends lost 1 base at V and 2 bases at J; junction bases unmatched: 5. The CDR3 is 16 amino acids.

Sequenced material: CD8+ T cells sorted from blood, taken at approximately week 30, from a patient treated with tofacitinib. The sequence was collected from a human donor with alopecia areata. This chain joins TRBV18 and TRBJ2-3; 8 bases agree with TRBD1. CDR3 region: CASSPQQGASTDTQYF. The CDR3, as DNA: TGTGCCAGCTCACCACAGCAGGGGGCCTCCACAGATACGCAGTATTTT. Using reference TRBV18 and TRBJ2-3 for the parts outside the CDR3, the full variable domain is NAGVMQNPRHLVRRRGQEARLRCSPMKGHSHVYWYRQLPEEGLKFMVYLQKENIIDESGMPKERFSAEFPKEGPSILRIQQVVRGDSAAYFCASSPQQGASTDTQYFGPGTRLTVL.